In its sample, the clone carrying this TCR beta chain was seen a few times. The TCRbeta library was prepared with unique molecular identifiers. TCRdb ran MiXCR on the PCR reads and lists one entry per CDR3 protein. The sample carries about 340,000 distinct CDR3 sequences, 13% recorded once. This specimen belongs to a study of T-cell reconstitution after alpha-beta-depleted transplantation in children. Germline CDR1 LGHNA, CDR2 YSLEER. Trimming cost V 0 bases and J 4 bases, with 13 bases left between them. The CDR3 totals 16 residues. This clonotype originated in a human donor who donated a stem cell graft to a child with Fanconi anemia. This chain connects TRBV4-3 to TRBJ1-3, with a tentative D call TRBD1 (5 bases). The sample here was PBMCs, taken from the stem cell graft. CDR3 loop: CASSQDPGLVGNTIYF. The CDR3 coding sequence is TGCGCCAGCAGCCAAGATCCAGGGTTAGTCGGAAACACCATATATTTT.